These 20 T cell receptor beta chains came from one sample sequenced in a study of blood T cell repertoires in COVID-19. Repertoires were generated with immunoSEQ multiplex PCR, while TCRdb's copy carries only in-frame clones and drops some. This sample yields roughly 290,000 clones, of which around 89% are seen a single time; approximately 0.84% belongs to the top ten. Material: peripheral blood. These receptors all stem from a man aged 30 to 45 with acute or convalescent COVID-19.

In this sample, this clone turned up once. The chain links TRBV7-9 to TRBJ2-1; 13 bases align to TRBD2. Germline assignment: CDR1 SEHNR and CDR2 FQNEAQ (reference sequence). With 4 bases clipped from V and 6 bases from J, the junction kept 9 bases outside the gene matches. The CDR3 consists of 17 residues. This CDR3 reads CASSWTGGLAGSNEQFF. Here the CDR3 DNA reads TGTGCCAGCAGCTGGACAGGGGGACTAGCGGGGTCCAATGAGCAGTTCTTC.

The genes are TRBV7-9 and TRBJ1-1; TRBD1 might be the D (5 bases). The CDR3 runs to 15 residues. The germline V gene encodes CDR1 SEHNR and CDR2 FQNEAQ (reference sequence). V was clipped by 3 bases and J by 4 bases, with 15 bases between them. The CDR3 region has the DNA TGTGCCAGCAGCTTGGCCGTCAGGGTACCCACTGAAGCTTTCTTT. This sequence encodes CASSLAVRVPTEAFF. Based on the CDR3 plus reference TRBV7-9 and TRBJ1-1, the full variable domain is DTGVSQNPRHKITKRGQNVTFRCDPISEHNRLYWYRQTLGQGPEFLTYFQNEAQLEKSRLLSDRFSAERPKGSFSTLEIQRTEQGDSAMYLCASSLAVRVPTEAFFGQGTRLTVV.

The CDR3 loop reads CASSPHDEQFF. CDR3 coding DNA: TGTGCCAGCAGCCCCCATGATGAGCAGTTCTTC. This rearrangement joins TRBV6-5 to TRBJ2-1; D is undetermined. V shed 6 bases and J shed 8 bases, with 8 bases lying between them. Per the germline V gene, CDR1 is MNHEY and CDR2 is SVGAGI. The CDR3 contains 11 residues.

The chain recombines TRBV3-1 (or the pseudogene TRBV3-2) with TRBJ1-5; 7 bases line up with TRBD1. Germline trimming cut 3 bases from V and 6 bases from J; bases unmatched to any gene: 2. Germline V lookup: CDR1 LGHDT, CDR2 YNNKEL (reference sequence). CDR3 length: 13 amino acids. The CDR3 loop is CASSQSGGQPQHF. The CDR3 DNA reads TGTGCCAGCAGCCAGTCAGGGGGTCAGCCCCAGCATTTT.

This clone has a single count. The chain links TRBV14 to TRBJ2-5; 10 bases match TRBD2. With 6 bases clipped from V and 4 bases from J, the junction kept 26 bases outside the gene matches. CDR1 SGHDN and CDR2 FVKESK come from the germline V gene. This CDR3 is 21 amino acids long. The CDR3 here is CASSPAFTGKVLAGRAETQYF. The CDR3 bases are TGTGCCAGCAGTCCCGCCTTTACAGGAAAAGTACTAGCGGGAAGGGCAGAGACCCAGTACTTC.

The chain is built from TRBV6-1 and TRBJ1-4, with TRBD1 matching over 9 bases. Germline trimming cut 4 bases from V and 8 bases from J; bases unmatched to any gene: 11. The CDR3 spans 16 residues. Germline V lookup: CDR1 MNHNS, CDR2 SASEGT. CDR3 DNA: TGTGCCAGCAGTGCAAATACCGGGACAGGGAAAGAAAAACTGTTTTTT. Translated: CASSANTGTGKEKLFF.

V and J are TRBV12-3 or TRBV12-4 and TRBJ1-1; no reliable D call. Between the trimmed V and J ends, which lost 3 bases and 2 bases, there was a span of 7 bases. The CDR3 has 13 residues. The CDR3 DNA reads TGTGCCAGCAGTTTGTTCGGTAACACTGAAGCTTTCTTT. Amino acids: CASSLFGNTEAFF.

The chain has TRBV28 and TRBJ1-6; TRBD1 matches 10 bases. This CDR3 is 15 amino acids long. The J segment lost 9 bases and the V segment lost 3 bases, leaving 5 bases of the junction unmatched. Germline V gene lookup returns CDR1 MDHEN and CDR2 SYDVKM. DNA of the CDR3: TGTGCCAGCAGTTTGAGACAGGGGGCGGTTTCACCCCTCCACTTT. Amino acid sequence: CASSLRQGAVSPLHF.

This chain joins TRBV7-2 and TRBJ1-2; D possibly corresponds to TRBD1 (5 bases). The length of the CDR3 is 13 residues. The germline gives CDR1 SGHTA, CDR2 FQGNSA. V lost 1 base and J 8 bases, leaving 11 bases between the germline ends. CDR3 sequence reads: CASSLDDSLGYTF. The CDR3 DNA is TGTGCCAGCAGCTTAGATGACAGTTTGGGCTACACCTTC.

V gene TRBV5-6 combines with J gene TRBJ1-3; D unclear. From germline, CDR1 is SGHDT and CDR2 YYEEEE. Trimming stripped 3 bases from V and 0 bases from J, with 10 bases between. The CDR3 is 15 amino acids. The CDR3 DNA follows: TGTGCCAGCAGCTGGCAGTCAAGCTCTGGAAACACCATATATTTT. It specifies CASSWQSSSGNTIYF.

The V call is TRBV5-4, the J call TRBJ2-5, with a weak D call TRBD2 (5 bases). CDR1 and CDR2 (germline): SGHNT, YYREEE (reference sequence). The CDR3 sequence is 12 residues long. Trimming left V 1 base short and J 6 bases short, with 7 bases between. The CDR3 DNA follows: TGTGCCAGCAGCTTGTCCGGGAAGACCCAGTACTTC. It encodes CASSLSGKTQYF.

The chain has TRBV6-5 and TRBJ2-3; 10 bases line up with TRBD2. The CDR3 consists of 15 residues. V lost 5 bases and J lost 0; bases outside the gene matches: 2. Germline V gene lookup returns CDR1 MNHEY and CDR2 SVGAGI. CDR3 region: CASSKLAGSTDTQYF. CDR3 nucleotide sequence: TGTGCCAGCAGTAAACTAGCGGGGAGCACAGATACGCAGTATTTT.

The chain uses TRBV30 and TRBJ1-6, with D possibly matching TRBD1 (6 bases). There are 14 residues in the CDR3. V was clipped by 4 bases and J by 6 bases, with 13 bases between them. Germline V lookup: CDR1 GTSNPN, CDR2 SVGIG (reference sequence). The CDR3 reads CAWTWTATNSPLHF. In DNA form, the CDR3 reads TGTGCCTGGACGTGGACAGCGACTAATTCACCCCTCCACTTT.

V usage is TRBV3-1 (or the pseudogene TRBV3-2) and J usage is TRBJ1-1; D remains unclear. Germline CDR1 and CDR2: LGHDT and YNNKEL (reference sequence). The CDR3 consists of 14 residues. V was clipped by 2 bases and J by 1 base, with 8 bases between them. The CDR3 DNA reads TGTGCCAGCAGCCAACACATGTCGAACACTGAAGCTTTCTTT. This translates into CASSQHMSNTEAFF.

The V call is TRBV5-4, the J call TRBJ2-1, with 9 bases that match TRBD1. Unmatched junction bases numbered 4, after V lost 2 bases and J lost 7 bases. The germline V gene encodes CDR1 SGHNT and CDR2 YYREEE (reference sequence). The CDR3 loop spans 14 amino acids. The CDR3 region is CASSFGTGLNEQFF. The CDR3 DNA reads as TGTGCCAGCAGCTTTGGGACAGGGTTGAATGAGCAGTTCTTC.

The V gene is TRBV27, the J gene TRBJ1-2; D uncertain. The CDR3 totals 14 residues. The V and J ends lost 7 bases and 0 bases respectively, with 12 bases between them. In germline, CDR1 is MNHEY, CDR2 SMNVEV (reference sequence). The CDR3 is CASTLSPSNYGYTF. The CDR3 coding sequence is TGTGCCAGCACCCTTAGCCCCTCTAACTATGGCTACACCTTC.

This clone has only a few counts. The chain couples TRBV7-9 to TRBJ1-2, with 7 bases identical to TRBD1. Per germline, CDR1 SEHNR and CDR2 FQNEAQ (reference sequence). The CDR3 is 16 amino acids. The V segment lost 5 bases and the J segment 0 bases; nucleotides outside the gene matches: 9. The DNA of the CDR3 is TGTGCCAGCAGCCCAGGGGACAGTGGAACTAACTATGGCTACACCTTC. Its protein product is CASSPGDSGTNYGYTF.

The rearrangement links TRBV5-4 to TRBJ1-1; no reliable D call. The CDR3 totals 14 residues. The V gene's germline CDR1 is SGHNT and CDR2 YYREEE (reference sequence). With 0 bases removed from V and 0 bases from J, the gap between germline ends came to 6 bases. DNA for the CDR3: TGTGCCAGCAGCTTGGTCTCAGTGAACACTGAAGCTTTCTTT. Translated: CASSLVSVNTEAFF.

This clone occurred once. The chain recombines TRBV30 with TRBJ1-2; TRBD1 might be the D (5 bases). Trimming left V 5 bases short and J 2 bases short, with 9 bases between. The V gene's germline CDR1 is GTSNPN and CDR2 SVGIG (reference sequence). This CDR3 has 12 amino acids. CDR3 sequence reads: CAWAGVNYGYTF. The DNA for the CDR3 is TGTGCCTGGGCGGGGGTAAACTATGGCTACACCTTC.

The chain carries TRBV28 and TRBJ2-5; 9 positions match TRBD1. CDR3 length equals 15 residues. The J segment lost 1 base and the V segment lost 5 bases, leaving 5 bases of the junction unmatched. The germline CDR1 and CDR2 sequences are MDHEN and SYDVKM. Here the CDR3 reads CASSVTTGGQETQYF. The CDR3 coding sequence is TGTGCCAGCAGTGTAACGACAGGGGGCCAAGAGACCCAGTACTTC.